The next 21 T cell receptor beta chains were all read from a single sample in a study of CD8+ T cells in alopecia areata (dated by TCRdb to the late 2010s). This specimen's treatment or condition label, interpreted: oral pan-JAK inhibitor, 5-10 mg twice daily. The library came from the immunoSEQ multiplex PCR assay. To provide template for TCR sequencing, every sample had RNA extracted and reverse transcribed into cDNA. Not all clones reach the TCRdb copy of this immuneACCESS table, which keeps in-frame sequences only. Checked studies attribute under half of the gap to unresolved V genes and leave the rest unexplained. The sample yields nearly 95,000 clones; about two thirds were counted once. 17% of the sample lies in the top ten. The sequencing here drew on CD8+ T cells sorted from blood, taken around week 46, from a patient treated with tofacitinib. The receptors come from a human donor with alopecia areata.

This clone appeared a few times. This sequence joins TRBV30 and TRBJ1-5, with D uncertain. CDR1 is GTSNPN and CDR2 is SVGIG in the germline V gene (reference sequence). The CDR3 has 13 residues. Trimming removed 2 bases from V and 0 bases from J, with 5 bases in between. CDR3 sequence (DNA): TGTGCCTGGAGTCCCTATAGCAATCAGCCCCAGCATTTT. Residues: CAWSPYSNQPQHF. The full variable domain, its missing parts supplied by reference TRBV30 and TRBJ1-5, is SQTIHQWPATLVQPVGSPLSLECTVEGTSNPNLYWYRQAAGRGLQLLFYSVGIGQISSEVPQNLSASRPQDRQFILSSKKLLLSDSGFYLCAWSPYSNQPQHFGDGTRLSIL.

The chain links TRBV2 to TRBJ1-5; D not certain. This CDR3 has 15 amino acids. V lost 7 bases, J lost 0 bases, and 13 bases lay in between. Germline V lookup: CDR1 SNHLY, CDR2 FYNNEI. The CDR3 bases are TGTGCCAGCACTACCGGGCAGAATAGCAATCAGCCCCAGCATTTT. As protein: CASTTGQNSNQPQHF.

The sample holds a few counts of this clone. V usage is TRBV11-2 and J usage is TRBJ2-7, with a tentative D call TRBD1 (5 bases). Germline V gene lookup returns CDR1 SGHAT and CDR2 FQNNGV. V lost 0 bases and J 4 bases, leaving 13 bases between the germline ends. The CDR3 extends over 15 amino acids. DNA of the CDR3: TGTGCCAGCAGCTTAGAGGCAGGACACGGATACGAGCAGTACTTC. It encodes CASSLEAGHGYEQYF.

J is TRBJ2-7 and V is TRBV11-2, with a possible D match to TRBD2 (6 bases). V was cut by 5 bases and J by 5 bases, with 10 bases left in between. The CDR3 covers 12 residues. Germline V gene lookup returns CDR1 SGHAT and CDR2 FQNNGV. The CDR3 coding sequence is TGTGCCAGCAGCCGTTGGGGGGACGAGCAGTACTTC. It translates to CASSRWGDEQYF.

The chain employs TRBV29-1 and TRBJ2-7; D may be TRBD1 (6 bases). Germline V lookup: CDR1 SQVTM, CDR2 ANQGSEA. Trimming shortened V by 6 bases and J by 5 bases, and 14 bases separated the two germline ends. The CDR3 extends over 12 amino acids. The CDR3 is CSVKDRWDEQYF. In nucleotides, the CDR3 is TGCAGCGTGAAGGACAGATGGGACGAGCAGTACTTC.

This rearrangement joins TRBV9 to TRBJ2-2; 7 bases are a match to TRBD1. Trimming cost V 4 bases and J 6 bases; bases outside gene matches: 12. The germline gives CDR1 SGDLS, CDR2 YYNGEE. The length of the CDR3 is 16 residues. CDR3 region: CASSPPGQRPPGELFF. In DNA form, the CDR3 reads TGTGCCAGCAGCCCCCCGGGACAGAGGCCCCCCGGGGAGCTGTTTTTT.

The V call is TRBV5-1, the J call TRBJ2-7; D could derive from TRBD1 or TRBD2 (6 bases each). The CDR3 is 13 residues long. CDR1 and CDR2 from the germline V gene are SGHRS and YFSETQ. Trimming took off 0 bases at V and 6 bases at J, with 10 bases between the two ends. The CDR3 DNA follows: TGCGCCAGCAGCTTGGTACAGGGAGGCGAGCAGTACTTC. Translation: CASSLVQGGEQYF.

This clone was counted once. V and J are TRBV9 and TRBJ2-3; TRBD1 might be the D (5 bases). V was clipped by 2 bases and J by 6 bases, with 16 bases between them. This CDR3 spans 15 amino acids. CDR1 and CDR2 (germline): SGDLS, YYNGEE. The CDR3 DNA reads TGTGCCAGCAGCGTGTCTGGTCTGGGGCCGGATACGCAGTATTTT. This gives the protein CASSVSGLGPDTQYF.

This chain uses TRBV7-2 with TRBJ2-1; D call uncertain. Trimming stripped 5 bases from V and 5 bases from J, with 16 bases between. The CDR3 length is 15 residues. The germline V gene encodes CDR1 SGHTA and CDR2 FQGNSA. The CDR3 sequence is CASSPTLRTDNEQFF. The CDR3 nucleotides are TGTGCCAGCAGCCCTACACTAAGGACGGACAATGAGCAGTTCTTC.

Note on this clone: A read error may produce the germline difference seen at one junction end. This CDR3 is CTPRVGNEQFF. The CDR3 DNA reads as TGTACCCCCCGAGTAGGCAATGAGCAGTTCTTC. The rearrangement joins TRBV20-1 to TRBJ2-1; D is ambiguous. The germline CDR1 and CDR2 sequences are DFQATT and SNEGSKA (reference sequence). The CDR3 sequence is 11 residues long.

The chain recombines TRBV7-2 with TRBJ2-7; 12 bases line up with TRBD2. Trimming removed 8 bases from V and 6 bases from J; junction bases left unmatched: 8. Germline V CDR1 and CDR2: SGHTA, FQGNSA. The CDR3 has 14 residues. In DNA form, the CDR3 reads TGTGCCAGCCGAACTAGCGGGGGGTCTACCGAGCAGTACTTC. The encoded protein is CASRTSGGSTEQYF.

The chain is built from TRBV14 and TRBJ2-2; no reliable D call. CDR3 length: 13 residues. Trimming left V 1 base short and J 6 bases short, with 6 bases between. Germline values: CDR1 SGHDN, CDR2 FVKESK. In DNA form, the CDR3 reads TGTGCCAGCAGCCAAGGGTATTCCGGGGAGCTGTTTTTT. Its protein product is CASSQGYSGELFF.

The chain uses TRBV9 and TRBJ1-5; D gene ambiguous. The CDR3 is 14 residues long. Germline V gene lookup returns CDR1 SGDLS and CDR2 YYNGEE. The V end lost 0 bases, the J end lost 6 bases, and 10 bases lay between the germline ends. CDR3 sequence: CASSVGQTGQPQHF. In nucleotides, the CDR3 is TGTGCCAGCAGCGTAGGTCAGACGGGTCAGCCCCAGCATTTT.

A few counts support this clone. The chain employs TRBV12-5 and TRBJ2-1; D remains ambiguous. Trimming shortened V by 0 bases and J by 4 bases, and 4 bases separated the two germline ends. The CDR3 sequence is 13 residues long. The germline V gene has CDR1 LGHNT and CDR2 FRNRAP. CDR3 DNA: TGTGCTAGTGGTTTGGTCTCGTACAATGAGCAGTTCTTC. The encoded protein is CASGLVSYNEQFF.

CDR3 region: CASSSQYRNYGYTF. CDR3 bases: TGTGCCAGCAGCTCCCAGTACAGAAACTATGGCTACACCTTC. V is TRBV7-2 and J is TRBJ1-2; D is uncertain. V gave up 4 bases and J gave up 2 bases, with 11 bases separating them. Germline-derived CDR1 and CDR2 are SGHTA and FQGNSA. The CDR3 is 14 amino acids.

The J gene is TRBJ2-3, the V gene TRBV5-1; D gene uncertain. Trimming pared 4 bases from V and 3 bases from J, leaving 9 bases between. Germline V gene sequence: CDR1 SGHRS, CDR2 YFSETQ. The CDR3 sequence is 13 residues long. In DNA form, the CDR3 reads TGCGCCAGCAGCGTTTGGACGACAGATACGCAGTATTTT. It encodes CASSVWTTDTQYF.

The rearrangement joins TRBV6-5 to TRBJ2-7; 8 bases map to TRBD1. CDR1 is MNHEY and CDR2 is SVGAGI in the germline V gene. V shed 4 bases, J shed 7 bases, and the junction held 9 bases outside the gene matches. This CDR3 has 14 amino acids. CDR3 bases: TGTGCCAGCAGTTCTCGGACAGGGAGTTGGGAGCAGTACTTC. Translation: CASSSRTGSWEQYF.

This chain connects TRBV5-1 to TRBJ1-2; TRBD1 agrees at 7 bases. The CDR3 is 14 residues long. Germline assignment: CDR1 SGHRS and CDR2 YFSETQ. The V and J ends lost 5 bases and 4 bases, in that order; junction bases with no gene match: 8. The CDR3 region is CASSLDRVSYGYTF. CDR3 DNA: TGCGCCAGCAGTCTTGACAGGGTCAGCTATGGCTACACCTTC. Filled out from reference TRBV5-1 and TRBJ1-2, the complete variable domain reads KAGVTQTPRYLIKTRGQQVTLSCSPISGHRSVSWYQQTPGQGLQFLFEYFSETQRNKGNFPGRFSGRQFSNSRSEMNVSTLELGDSALYLCASSLDRVSYGYTFGSGTRLTVV.

This clone was seen just once. This chain connects TRBV19 to TRBJ2-2; a weak D match, TRBD1 (6 bases). V lost 5 bases and J 5 bases, leaving 12 bases between the germline ends. This CDR3 contains 14 residues. The V gene's germline CDR1 is LNHDA and CDR2 SQIVND (reference sequence). CDR3 nucleotide sequence: TGTGCCAGTAGTGTCCACAGGGTTACCGGGGAGCTGTTTTTT. Residues: CASSVHRVTGELFF. Together with reference TRBV19 and TRBJ2-2, the CDR3 gives the full variable domain: DGGITQSPKYLFRKEGQNVTLSCEQNLNHDAMYWYRQDPGQGLRLIYYSQIVNDFQKGDIAEGYSVSREKKESFPLTVTSAQKNPTAFYLCASSVHRVTGELFFGEGSRLTVL.

The J gene is TRBJ1-2, the V gene TRBV19, with D possibly TRBD1 on 6 matching bases. V was cut by 0 bases and J by 8 bases, with 22 bases left in between. This CDR3 comprises 17 residues. Germline V gives CDR1 LNHDA, CDR2 SQIVND (reference sequence). The CDR3 is CASSIDLEGVWSGGYTF. As DNA, the CDR3 is TGTGCCAGTAGTATAGATCTGGAGGGGGTATGGTCTGGAGGCTACACCTTC.

The chain links TRBV7-9 to TRBJ1-5; D gene unclear. There are 13 residues in the CDR3. V gave up 1 base and J gave up 5 bases, with 6 bases separating them. The germline V gene encodes CDR1 SEHNR and CDR2 FQNEAQ (reference sequence). The CDR3 loop is CASSLDPDQPQHF. The CDR3 DNA follows: TGTGCCAGCAGCTTAGATCCAGATCAGCCCCAGCATTTT. Supplemented by reference TRBV7-9 and TRBJ1-5, the full variable domain reads DTGVSQNPRHKITKRGQNVTFRCDPISEHNRLYWYRQTLGQGPEFLTYFQNEAQLEKSRLLSDRFSAERPKGSFSTLEIQRTEQGDSAMYLCASSLDPDQPQHFGDGTRLSIL.